These T cell receptor beta chains were read from a single sample in a study of cytomegalovirus exposure and HLA in healthy donors. Assay used: immunoSEQ multiplex PCR; TCRdb lists only in-frame clones, some missing. The sample yields under 200,000 clones, around 75% seen once. The sample was PBMCs. The receptors stem from a woman in her twenties or thirties in good health and CMV-seronegative. Each CDR3 is given with its conserved first and last residue. Rows give clone size only sometimes, using once, few, many, or a class for an expanded clone.

V	size	length	J	CDR3
TRBV7-8	NA	17	TRBJ2-3	CASSLDSVVVATDTQYF
TRBV7-2	NA	16	TRBJ2-5	CASSLTSGRGGGTQYF
TRBV30	NA	15	TRBJ1-2	CAWQTGGEYNYGYTF
TRBV6-6	NA	13	TRBJ2-2	CASNRVNTGELFF
TRBV6-4	NA	13	TRBJ2-7	CASSLGQGHEQYF
TRBV7-6	NA	17	TRBJ2-3	CASSLVGLAGLTDTQYF
TRBV4-3	once	15	TRBJ2-7	CASSQGLAGDYEQYF
TRBV14	NA	21	TRBJ1-6	CASSQQAWYDREEFYNSPLHF
TRBV10-3	NA	13	TRBJ1-6	CAIKSDPLVPLHF
TRBV5-6	few	16	TRBJ2-3	CASSLLAGEITDTQYF
TRBV7-9	NA	12	TRBJ2-3	CASTPVGDTQYF
TRBV25-1	few	16	TRBJ2-1	CASSEVVGGPNNEQFF
TRBV6-1	NA	15	TRBJ1-5	CASSEIDRPNQPQHF
TRBV12-5	NA	16	TRBJ1-2	CASGLVFQGSSRSYTF
TRBV19	NA	10	TRBJ2-5	CASIFLVIYF
TRBV29-1	few	12	TRBJ2-7	CSVGRQVDEQYF
TRBV5-1	NA	14	TRBJ2-7	CASSYSGGPYEQYF
TRBV6-1	NA	15	TRBJ2-1	CASSEFRDSYNEQFF
TRBV27	NA	15	TRBJ2-3	CASSLLGGVTDTQYF
TRBV9	few	17	TRBJ1-1	CASSPRHGVDRNTEAFF
TRBV4-3	NA	15	TRBJ1-6	CASSRDRSYNSPLHF
TRBV6-6	NA	16	TRBJ2-2	CASSYSAGVITGELFF
TRBV12-5	NA	14	TRBJ1-3	CASGRPQGRNTIYF
TRBV5-1	NA	14	TRBJ1-2	CASSLDRGNYGYTF
TRBV9	NA	14	TRBJ2-1	CASSPYGRINEQFF
TRBV9	NA	17	TRBJ2-6	CASSPQTGTSGANVLTF
TRBV28	NA	13	TRBJ2-5	CATTTSYQETQYF
TRBV5-1	NA	15	TRBJ2-2	CASSPTGPGNGELFF